The rows below give T cell receptor beta chains drawn from one sample of a study of blood T cells in healthy people across ages. TCRdb reprocessed the 5' RACE reads with MiXCR, giving one entry per CDR3 protein. Here the sample spans 800,000 to 900,000 distinct CDR3 sequences, under 80% being singletons. Sequencing input: blood. The receptors shown here come from a young man in good health. CDR3s include the opening cysteine and the closing phenylalanine or tryptophan. Clone size is not always given. Where it is, it says once, few, many or a class for expanded clones.

size: .
V: TRBV6-2/TRBV6-3
J: TRBJ2-6
CDR3: CTSSDHSSGANVLTF

size: .
V: TRBV12-3/TRBV12-4
J: TRBJ2-3
CDR3: CATRREQGSTDTQYF

size: .
V: TRBV7-9
J: TRBJ2-4
CDR3: CASSLRPRGRKPGEQYF

size: .
V: TRBV3-1
J: TRBJ2-2
CDR3: CASSQGAGTYTGELFF

size: few
V: TRBV3-1
J: TRBJ1-2
CDR3: CASSRAQGGNYGYTF

size: .
V: TRBV6-6
J: TRBJ2-1
CDR3: CASSDHRGYRDNEQFF

size: .
V: TRBV24-1
J: TRBJ1-2
CDR3: CATSDSGRSGYTF

size: once
V: TRBV9
J: TRBJ2-1
CDR3: CASSVEAGPYNEQFF

size: .
V: TRBV15
J: TRBJ2-3
CDR3: CATSGLGTGTTITDTQYF

size: .
V: TRBV27
J: TRBJ1-6
CDR3: CASSSSESSYNSPLHF

size: .
V: TRBV7-8
J: TRBJ2-1
CDR3: CASSSSTGYNEQFF

size: .
V: TRBV28
J: TRBJ2-5
CDR3: CASSSWRGTQETQYF

size: .
V: TRBV7-9
J: TRBJ2-7
CDR3: CASSPSGRSEQYF

size: .
V: TRBV29-1
J: TRBJ2-7
CDR3: CSVEGGTRASYEQYF